Each of the 7 T cell receptor beta chains below was sequenced from the same sample in a study of human T cells and chemical hapten exposure. One entry per CDR3 protein results from TCRdb running MiXCR on the RACE reads. Among about 35,000 distinct CDR3 sequences listed, over 5.5% were seen once. Time point of the sample: patch test 1, 2 weeks after DPC sensitization. The treatment was: therapeutic diphenylcyclopropenone sensitization with weekly scalp DPC. Blood, whole and unfractionated, served as the source for total RNA extraction. The source was whole blood, collected in connection with sensitization to the hapten diphenylcyclopropenone (DPC). All receptors come from a woman between 25 and 40 years old with alopecia areata. Some clones in this sample may be carry-over from other donors' samples.

The chain recombines TRBV12-3 or TRBV12-4 with TRBJ2-1, with 7 bases lining up with TRBD2. The CDR3 spans 13 residues. V was pared by 6 bases and J by 8 bases, with 7 bases of the junction left unmatched. The CDR3 spells CASSLTSVHEQFF. Written as DNA, the CDR3 is TGTGCCAGCAGCCTAACTAGCGTGCATGAGCAGTTCTTC.

The chain is built from TRBV27 and TRBJ2-3; 8 bases are a match to TRBD1. The trim removed 5 bases at V and 4 bases at J, leaving 11 bases unmatched. CDR1 MNHEY and CDR2 SMNVEV come from the germline V gene (reference sequence). The CDR3 contains 16 residues. CDR3 nucleotide sequence: TGTGCCAGCAGTCCCCGTGGGACAGGTGTGGCAGATACGCAGTATTTT. Its protein product is CASSPRGTGVADTQYF.

This clonotype was seen a few times. V usage is TRBV29-1 and J usage is TRBJ2-5, with 11 bases lining up with TRBD1. The V gene's germline CDR1 is SQVTM and CDR2 ANQGSEA. V lost 6 bases and J lost 5; bases outside the gene matches: 5. The CDR3 consists of 13 residues. CDR3 sequence (DNA): TGCAGCGTCGGACAGGGGGCTAAGGAGACCCAGTACTTC. This codes for CSVGQGAKETQYF. Drawing the rest from reference TRBV29-1 and TRBJ2-5, the complete variable domain is SAVISQKPSRDICQRGTSLTIQCQVDSQVTMMFWYRQQPGQSLTLIATANQGSEATYESGFVIDKFPISRPNLTFSTLTVSNMSPEDSSIYLCSVGQGAKETQYFGPGTRLLVL.

This clonotype was detected ten times or more. V and J are TRBV6-2 or TRBV6-3 and TRBJ2-3; TRBD2 matches 7 bases. The germline gives CDR1 MNHEY, CDR2 SVGEGT. Losses at the gene ends were 2 bases for V and 8 bases for J; bases not matched to a gene: 1. This CDR3 region has 12 residues. CDR3 sequence (DNA): TGTGCCAGCAGTTACATAGCGGGTACGCAGTATTTT. This gives the protein CASSYIAGTQYF.

The chain uses TRBV7-9 and TRBJ2-1, with 8 nucleotides matching TRBD1. V lost 5 bases to trimming and J lost 2 bases; unmatched junction nucleotides: 5. The CDR3 extends over 15 amino acids. Per germline, CDR1 SEHNR and CDR2 FQNEAQ (reference sequence). CDR3 amino acids: CASSQTGEPYNEQFF. Here the CDR3 DNA reads TGTGCCAGCAGCCAGACAGGGGAACCCTACAATGAGCAGTTCTTC.

This clonotype has just a few counts. The V call is TRBV6-6, the J call TRBJ2-1; tentatively, D is TRBD1 (6 bases). Germline loops: CDR1 MNHNY, CDR2 SVGAGI (reference sequence). This CDR3 contains 11 residues. V lost 8 bases and J 10 bases, leaving 12 bases between the germline ends. As DNA, the CDR3 is TGTGCCAGCCAAGGGGGTGGGGAGCAGTTCTTC. It specifies CASQGGGEQFF.

This clonotype was seen a handful of times. V gene TRBV12-3 or TRBV12-4 combines with J gene TRBJ2-3; 9 positions agree with TRBD2. This CDR3 has 17 amino acids. V gave up 1 base and J gave up 5 bases; unmatched junction bases: 10. DNA for the CDR3: TGTGCCAGCAGTTTAGAGTTAGCGGGGGCTCGGGGAGATACGCAGTATTTT. Residues: CASSLELAGARGDTQYF.